The 7 T cell receptor beta chains below were found in one sample sequenced in a study of regulatory T cells in long-lasting Graves disease (dated by TCRdb to 2020 to 2022). In light of the paper, this sample's time point label describes: newly diagnosed GD, antithyroid drugs for less than 3 months. For both TCR sequencing and RNA sequencing, RNA was extracted from PBMCs using TRIzol. The library was generated by multiplex PCR. TCRdb names Illumina HiSeq 4000 as the instrument used. CDR3 regions were amplified by Arm-PCR with iRepertoire HTBI primers to construct TCR beta libraries. TCRdb trimmed public reads at Q25 via fastp, called clones via MiXCR and kept in-frame beta chains. Rows with one shared CDR3 protein collapse into an entry with the most common genes and DNA. In all, the sample holds some 500,000 distinct CDR3 sequences, and about 14% of those were seen once. The top ten hold about 9.1% of the sample.

Another study also made use of these data, one on T cells in Graves' hyperthyroidism and ophthalmopathy.

Material: peripheral blood mononuclear cells (PBMCs), obtained at new diagnosis, from a patient treated with antithyroid drugs. Receptors originate from a man in his thirties or forties with Graves disease. Donor details come from another sample of the same person, matched by shared clones.

This clonotype was recorded a few times. The chain joins TRBV29-1 to TRBJ2-3; a possible D gene is TRBD1 (6 bases). CDR3 length equals 15 residues. In germline, CDR1 is SQVTM, CDR2 ANQGSEA. Trimming shortened V by 7 bases and J by 7 bases, and 24 bases separated the two germline ends. CDR3 loop: CSGTGWGSVLNTQYF. The CDR3 DNA reads as TGCAGCGGCACAGGGTGGGGGAGCGTTCTGAATACGCAGTATTTT.

This clonotype was recorded at least ten times. The chain uses TRBV18 and TRBJ2-5; D remains ambiguous. This CDR3 contains 12 residues. Germline V gene lookup returns CDR1 KGHSH and CDR2 LQKENI. V was shortened by 6 bases and J by 2 bases, with 7 bases between the two germline ends. CDR3 protein: CASSSVQETQYF. The CDR3 region has the DNA TGTGCCAGCTCGTCCGTGCAAGAGACCCAGTACTTC.

The chain is built from TRBV7-2 and TRBJ2-2, with D perhaps given as TRBD1 or TRBD2 (6 bases each). CDR1 and CDR2 (germline): SGHTA, FQGNSA. The V gene lost 10 bases and the J gene lost 4 bases, with 16 bases spanning the gap. The CDR3 covers 14 residues. The CDR3 sequence is CATRLGGGTGELFF. CDR3 nucleotide sequence: TGTGCCACCCGACTAGGGGGAGGCACCGGGGAGCTGTTTTTT. Together with reference TRBV7-2 and TRBJ2-2, the CDR3 gives the full variable domain: GAGVSQSPSNKVTEKGKDVELRCDPISGHTALYWYRQSLGQGLEFLIYFQGNSAPDKSGLPSDRFSAERTGGSVSTLTIQRTQQEDSAVYLCATRLGGGTGELFFGEGSRLTVL.

This clonotype was counted a few times. The DNA for the CDR3 is TGCGCCAGCAGCCCTTCTAGACAGGGGCCTCTTTATCCGTACGAGCAGTACTTC. Protein product: CASSPSRQGPLYPYEQYF. The gene calls are TRBV4-1 and TRBJ2-7; 8 bases are shared with TRBD1. V shed 4 bases, J shed 4 bases, and the junction held 18 bases outside the gene matches. This CDR3 has 18 residues. Germline CDR1 and CDR2: MGHRA and YSYEKL.

This clonotype was detected a few times. The rearrangement links TRBV15 to TRBJ2-7, with 12 bases aligning to TRBD2. Germline assignment: CDR1 LNHNV and CDR2 YYDKDF (reference sequence). The length of the CDR3 is 15 residues. V was pared by 5 bases and J by 1 base, with 3 bases of the junction left unmatched. The CDR3 bases are TGTGCCACCAGCCAAGGGACTAGCGGGTCCTACGAGCAGTACTTC. As protein: CATSQGTSGSYEQYF.

This clonotype has a count of ten or more. V and J are TRBV28 and TRBJ2-2; 7 bases are shared with TRBD1. Germline loops: CDR1 MDHEN, CDR2 SYDVKM. After removal of 6 bases from V and 4 bases from J, the junction contained 5 bases not matched to a gene. This CDR3 is 14 amino acids long. The CDR3 loop reads CASRSGQITGELFF. CDR3 in DNA: TGTGCCAGCAGATCGGGACAGATCACCGGGGAGCTGTTTTTT. Full variable domain (missing parts from reference TRBV28 and TRBJ2-2): DVKVTQSSRYLVKRTGEKVFLECVQDMDHENMFWYRQDPGLGLRLIYFSYDVKMKEKGDIPEGYSVSREKKERFSLILESASTNQTSMYLCASRSGQITGELFFGEGSRLTVL.

This clonotype has ten or more counts. The chain couples TRBV28 to TRBJ2-5, with 8 bases identical to TRBD1. The germline V gene has CDR1 MDHEN and CDR2 SYDVKM. This CDR3 has 17 residues. V was clipped by 5 bases and J by 1 base; unmatched bases: 12. The CDR3 spells CASSIENRGFFQETQYF. DNA for the CDR3: TGTGCCAGCAGTATAGAAAACAGGGGGTTCTTCCAAGAGACCCAGTACTTC.